What follows are 8 T cell receptor beta chains derived from one specimen sequenced in a study of OX40 agonist ivuxolimab in advanced cancers. The protocol was immunoSEQ multiplex PCR, while the TCRdb copy is restricted to in-frame clones and leaves out a portion. The repertoire consists of under 20,000 clones, with roughly 70% occurring once and the leading ten covering around a third. Sequenced material: CD4+ or CD8+ T cells sorted from blood, taken in a trial of the OX40 agonist ivuxolimab. Receptor source: an adult with an advanced solid tumor such as melanoma, head and neck, liver or kidney cancer.

The rearrangement uses TRBV19 and TRBJ2-1; the match to TRBD1 covers 7 bases. Germline-derived CDR1 and CDR2 are LNHDA and SQIVND (reference sequence). V shed 3 bases, J shed 7 bases, and the junction held 3 bases outside the gene matches. This CDR3 spans 13 amino acids. As DNA, the CDR3 is TGTGCCAGTAGTATGCTCAGGGGGAATGAGCAGTTCTTC. The encoded protein is CASSMLRGNEQFF. Using reference TRBV19 and TRBJ2-1 for the parts outside the CDR3, the full variable domain is DGGITQSPKYLFRKEGQNVTLSCEQNLNHDAMYWYRQDPGQGLRLIYYSQIVNDFQKGDIAEGYSVSREKKESFPLTVTSAQKNPTAFYLCASSMLRGNEQFFGPGTRLTVL.

This clone turned up a few times. Distinct nucleotide sequences in the sample also encode this CDR3. The rearrangement joins TRBV9 to TRBJ2-3; D is ambiguous. CDR1 and CDR2 from the germline V gene are SGDLS and YYNGEE. Trimming stripped 2 bases from V and 2 bases from J, with 6 bases between. CDR3 length: 13 residues. CDR3 residues: CASSVTSTDTQYF. CDR3 coding DNA: TGTGCCAGCAGCGTTACCTCCACAGATACGCAGTATTTT.

The chain has TRBV7-9 and TRBJ1-2; maybe TRBD1 (5 bases). Trimming cost V 1 base and J 5 bases, with 14 bases left between them. The length of the CDR3 is 15 residues. Germline CDR1 is SEHNR and CDR2 is FQNEAQ (reference sequence). CDR3 DNA: TGTGCCAGCAGCTTAGTCGGGCAGGGAGCATATGGCTACACCTTC. It is translated as CASSLVGQGAYGYTF.

The genes are TRBV6-6 and TRBJ1-1; D unclear. The CDR3 is made up of 15 amino acids. Trimming removed 0 bases at V and 1 base at J, with 9 bases between. The germline CDR1 and CDR2 sequences are MNHNY and SVGAGI (reference sequence). The DNA for the CDR3 is TGTGCCAGCAGTTACTCAGTGGAAGCGAACACTGAAGCTTTCTTT. Translation: CASSYSVEANTEAFF.

The chain uses TRBV28 and TRBJ2-5; 10 bases align to TRBD2. The CDR3 has 15 amino acids. The V gene's germline CDR1 is MDHEN and CDR2 SYDVKM. After removal of 3 bases from V and 4 bases from J, the junction contained 5 bases not matched to a gene. In DNA, the CDR3 is TGTGCCAGCAGTTTCCCTAGCGGGGGCAGAGAGACCCAGTACTTC. Translation: CASSFPSGGRETQYF.

This clone was recorded a few times. The rearrangement links TRBV2 to TRBJ1-5; D ambiguous. Germline values: CDR1 SNHLY, CDR2 FYNNEI. The V gene lost 6 bases and the J gene lost 7 bases, with 10 bases spanning the gap. The CDR3 covers 12 residues. CDR3 DNA: TGTGCCAGCAGCCCGAATAGCCAGCCCCAGCATTTT. Residues: CASSPNSQPQHF.

J is TRBJ1-6 and V is TRBV7-6, with a tentative D call TRBD1 (5 bases). Trimming removed 2 bases from V and 1 base from J, with 9 bases in between. Germline V gene sequence: CDR1 SGHVS, CDR2 FNYEAQ. CDR3 length: 16 residues. The CDR3: CASSLKGSSYNSPLHF. The CDR3 DNA reads TGTGCCAGCAGCTTAAAGGGGAGTTCCTATAATTCACCCCTCCACTTT. The full variable domain, with the rest looked up from reference TRBV7-6 and TRBJ1-6, is GAGVSQSPRYKVTKRGQDVALRCDPISGHVSLYWYRQALGQGPEFLTYFNYEAQQDKSGLPNDRFSAERPEGSISTLTIQRTEQRDSAMYRCASSLKGSSYNSPLHFGNGTRLTVT.

The chain links TRBV7-2 to TRBJ2-7; TRBD1 agrees at 8 bases. V was pared by 2 bases and J by 3 bases, with 3 bases of the junction left unmatched. The germline V gene encodes CDR1 SGHTA and CDR2 FQGNSA. This CDR3 contains 14 residues. The CDR3 protein is CASSLPGQGYEQYF. CDR3 DNA: TGTGCCAGCAGCTTACCTGGACAGGGCTACGAGCAGTACTTC.